This T cell receptor (beta chain) was sequenced for a study of T-cell memory formation after mild COVID-19. Study-level background: Most TCR clusters belonged to a single donor.

The CDR3 has 12 amino acids. Trimming at V came to 5 bases and at J to 4 bases, leaving 2 bases not matched to a gene. Per the germline V gene, CDR1 is DFQATT and CDR2 is SNEGSKA (reference sequence). Each CDR3 protein is one row after TCRdb ran MiXCR on the 5' RACE reads. Of hundreds of thousands of distinct CDR3 sequences listed, around 20% are singletons. In its sample, this clonotype was seen a few times. The material sequenced was PBMCs or a T cell subset sorted from them (not recorded which). This TCR derives from a young man who had mild COVID-19 (a few samples of this study predate the infection). Cell type and time point are not known. V is TRBV20-1 and J is TRBJ2-1; TRBD2 aligns across 7 bases. Written as DNA, the CDR3 is TGCAGTGCTCTAGCGGATTACAATGAGCAGTTCTTC. As protein: CSALADYNEQFF.